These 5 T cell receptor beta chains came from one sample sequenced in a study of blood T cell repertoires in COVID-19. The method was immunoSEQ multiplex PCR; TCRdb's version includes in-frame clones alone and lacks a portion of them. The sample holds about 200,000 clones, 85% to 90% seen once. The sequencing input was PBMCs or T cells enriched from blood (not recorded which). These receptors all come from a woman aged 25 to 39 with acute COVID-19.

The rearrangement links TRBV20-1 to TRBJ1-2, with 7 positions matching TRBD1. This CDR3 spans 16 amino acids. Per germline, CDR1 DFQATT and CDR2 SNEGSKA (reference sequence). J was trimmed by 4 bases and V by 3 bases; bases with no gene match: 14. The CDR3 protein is CSASDPGQVGGYGYTF. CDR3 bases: TGCAGTGCTAGTGACCCCGGACAGGTTGGGGGCTATGGCTACACCTTC.

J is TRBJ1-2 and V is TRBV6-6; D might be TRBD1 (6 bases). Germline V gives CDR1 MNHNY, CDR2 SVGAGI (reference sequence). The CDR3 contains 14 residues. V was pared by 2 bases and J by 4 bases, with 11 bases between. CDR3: CASSYGDTGYGYTF. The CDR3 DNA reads TGTGCCAGCAGTTACGGGGACACCGGCTATGGCTACACCTTC.

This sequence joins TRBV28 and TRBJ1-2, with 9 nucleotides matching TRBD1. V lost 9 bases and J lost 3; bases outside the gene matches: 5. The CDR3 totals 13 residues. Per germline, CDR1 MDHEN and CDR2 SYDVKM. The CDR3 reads CASKGQGYYGYTF. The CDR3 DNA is TGTGCCAGTAAAGGACAGGGGTACTATGGCTACACCTTC.

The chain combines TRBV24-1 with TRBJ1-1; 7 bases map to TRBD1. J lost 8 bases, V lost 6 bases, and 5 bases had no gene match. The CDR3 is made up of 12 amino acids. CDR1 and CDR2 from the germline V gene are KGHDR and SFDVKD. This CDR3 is CATSRTGPEAFF. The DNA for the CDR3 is TGTGCCACCAGTCGGACAGGACCCGAAGCTTTCTTT.

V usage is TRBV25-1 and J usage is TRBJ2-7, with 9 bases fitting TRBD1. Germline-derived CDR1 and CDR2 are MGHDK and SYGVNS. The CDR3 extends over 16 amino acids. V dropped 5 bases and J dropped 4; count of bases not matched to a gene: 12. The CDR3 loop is CASSPLPGTGFYEQYF. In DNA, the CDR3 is TGTGCCAGCAGTCCGCTGCCCGGGACAGGGTTTTACGAGCAGTACTTC.